This TCR beta chain was profiled in a study of blood T cell repertoires in COVID-19. After removal of 4 bases from V and 6 bases from J, the junction contained 4 bases not matched to a gene. The CDR3 spans 14 residues. Germline CDR1 is SGHTA and CDR2 is FQGTGA. Here immunoSEQ multiplex PCR was the method, and the copy in TCRdb shows in-frame clones only, minus some. The table records about 140,000 clones, 75% to 85% of them present only once. The chain has TRBV7-3 and TRBJ2-2, with 8 nucleotides matching TRBD1. Sequenced sample: peripheral blood. The receptor's source is a woman of 80 years or more with active or convalescent COVID-19. This CDR3 reads CASSYLQGAGELFF. As DNA, the CDR3 is TGTGCCAGCAGCTACCTACAGGGGGCCGGGGAGCTGTTTTTT.